This passage covers 20 T cell receptor beta chains from one sample sequenced in a study of identical twins. TCRdb processed the 5' RACE reads anew with MiXCR; each CDR3 protein has one entry. The sample has around 450,000 distinct CDR3 sequences; 14% are singletons. These same records also appear under a second study, on yellow fever vaccine responses in identical twins.

Specimen: CD4+ T cells sorted from blood. The receptors originated from a woman between 18 and 30 years old in good health.

This chain uses TRBV7-9 with TRBJ2-1; 10 bases are shared with TRBD2. CDR1 and CDR2 (germline): SEHNR, FQNEAQ (reference sequence). V lost 4 bases, J lost 4 bases, and 4 bases stayed unmatched. CDR3 length: 15 amino acids. This chain's CDR3 is CASSSGTSEYNEQFF. As DNA, the CDR3 is TGTGCCAGCAGCTCCGGGACTAGCGAATACAATGAGCAGTTCTTC.

This clonotype was seen only a few times. The rearrangement links TRBV5-1 to TRBJ2-7, with TRBD2 identical over 12 bases. Losses at the gene ends were 3 bases for V and 0 bases for J; bases not matched to a gene: 7. This CDR3 contains 17 residues. Per germline, CDR1 SGHRS and CDR2 YFSETQ. The CDR3 is CASSSLWTSGTSYEQYF. The CDR3 DNA follows: TGCGCCAGCAGCTCCTTATGGACTAGCGGGACCTCCTACGAGCAGTACTTC.

This clonotype was seen a handful of times. This sequence joins TRBV6-5 and TRBJ2-5, with 9 bases aligning to TRBD1. CDR3 size: 15 residues. V lost 3 bases to trimming and J lost 4 bases; unmatched junction nucleotides: 6. Germline V gene data show CDR1 as MNHEY and CDR2 as SVGAGI. The CDR3: CASSYGDRGIETQYF. CDR3 DNA sequence: TGTGCCAGCAGTTATGGAGACAGGGGGATAGAGACCCAGTACTTC.

This clonotype showed up just a few times. V usage is TRBV20-1 and J usage is TRBJ2-2, with 7 bases lining up with TRBD2. The CDR3 has 16 amino acids. The ends lost 0 bases at V and 2 bases at J; junction bases unmatched: 6. Germline values: CDR1 DFQATT, CDR2 SNEGSKA (reference sequence). The CDR3: CSARDGRQANTGELFF. The CDR3 DNA sequence: TGCAGTGCTAGAGACGGGAGGCAGGCAAACACCGGGGAGCTGTTTTTT.

This chain connects TRBV19 to TRBJ2-1; the match to TRBD2 covers 8 bases. This CDR3 spans 14 amino acids. V lost 7 bases, J lost 6 bases, and 8 bases stayed unmatched. Germline assignment: CDR1 LNHDA and CDR2 SQIVND (reference sequence). The CDR3 nucleotides are TGTGCCAGTACATACCGGGGGGGGTCCAATGAGCAGTTCTTC. It specifies CASTYRGGSNEQFF.

The chain is built from TRBV6-1 and TRBJ2-7; no clear D. The V and J ends lost 1 base and 6 bases respectively, with 10 bases between them. Germline loops: CDR1 MNHNS, CDR2 SASEGT. This CDR3 region has 13 residues. The CDR3 coding sequence is TGTGCCAGCAGTGAAGTAAGACCGGGCGAGCAGTACTTC. The encoded protein is CASSEVRPGEQYF.

In its sample, this clonotype was seen a few times. This chain uses TRBV29-1 with TRBJ2-5, with 12 positions matching TRBD1. CDR3 size: 15 residues. V dropped 4 bases and J dropped 5; count of bases not matched to a gene: 8. Per the germline V gene, CDR1 is SQVTM and CDR2 is ANQGSEA. CDR3 residues: CSVAAGTGGEETQYF. The CDR3 DNA sequence: TGCAGCGTTGCAGCCGGGACAGGGGGCGAGGAGACCCAGTACTTC.

This chain uses TRBV5-1 with TRBJ2-3; D possibly corresponds to TRBD2 (5 bases). Trimming cost V 4 bases and J 6 bases, with 21 bases left between them. There are 16 residues in the CDR3. The germline gives CDR1 SGHRS, CDR2 YFSETQ. CDR3 sequence (DNA): TGCGCCAGCAGCACACCCCCAAAGGACTGGGTGGATACGCAGTATTTT. Encoded protein: CASSTPPKDWVDTQYF.

Ten or more counts support this clonotype. This rearrangement joins TRBV7-9 to TRBJ2-5; the D gene could be TRBD1 or TRBD2 (5 bases each). The CDR3 spans 13 residues. The V gene's germline CDR1 is SEHNR and CDR2 FQNEAQ (reference sequence). Trimming took 3 bases from V and 4 from J, leaving 9 bases between them. The DNA of the CDR3 is TGTGCCAGCAGCTTTACAGGAGGAGAGACCCAGTACTTC. Its translation: CASSFTGGETQYF. The variable domain in full, completed from reference TRBV7-9 and TRBJ2-5, reads DTGVSQNPRHKITKRGQNVTFRCDPISEHNRLYWYRQTLGQGPEFLTYFQNEAQLEKSRLLSDRFSAERPKGSFSTLEIQRTEQGDSAMYLCASSFTGGETQYFGPGTRLLVL.

This clonotype was counted ten times or more. V usage is TRBV3-1 and J usage is TRBJ1-4; TRBD1 is a possible D gene (6 bases). Germline CDR1 is LGHDT and CDR2 is YNNKEL (reference sequence). V lost 8 bases and J lost 8, with 12 bases in between. The CDR3 contains 12 residues. CDR3 amino acids: CASRGHTEKLFF. CDR3 DNA: TGTGCCAGCCGGGGACATACCGAAAAACTGTTTTTT. The whole variable domain, remainder taken from reference TRBV3-1 and TRBJ1-4, is DTAVSQTPKYLVTQMGNDKSIKCEQNLGHDTMYWYKQDSKKFLKIMFSYNNKELIINETVPNRFSPKSPDKAHLNLHINSLELGDSAVYFCASRGHTEKLFFGSGTQLSVL.

A few counts support this clonotype. The rearrangement joins TRBV29-1 to TRBJ1-5, with D maybe TRBD1 (6 bases). CDR3 length: 12 amino acids. The germline V gene has CDR1 SQVTM and CDR2 ANQGSEA. V was pared by 4 bases and J by 11 bases, with 15 bases between. The CDR3 region has the DNA TGCAGCGTTGTGCAGGTACAGGGAGCCCAGCATTTT. Translated, it gives CSVVQVQGAQHF.

This clonotype was seen a handful of times. J is TRBJ2-7 and V is TRBV7-3; 7 bases match TRBD2. The CDR3 is made up of 13 amino acids. Germline V gives CDR1 SGHTA, CDR2 FQGTGA. The V gene end was trimmed by 5 bases and the J gene end by 5 bases; junction bases not matched to a gene: 6. CDR3 DNA sequence: TGTGCCAGCAGCCAAAACGGGGGGAACGAGCAGTACTTC. This encodes CASSQNGGNEQYF.

The chain is built from TRBV7-3 and TRBJ2-5; D ambiguous. V lost 2 bases and J 5 bases, leaving 15 bases between the germline ends. CDR3 length equals 15 residues. Germline CDR1 reads SGHTA; CDR2 reads FQGTGA. The CDR3 region is CASSLEWGIWETQYF. The CDR3 DNA follows: TGTGCCAGCAGCTTAGAGTGGGGAATATGGGAGACCCAGTACTTC.

In this sample, this clonotype turned up many times. The chain is built from TRBV4-1 and TRBJ2-2; TRBD1 matches 8 bases. Germline V lookup: CDR1 MGHRA, CDR2 YSYEKL. The CDR3 consists of 16 residues. Trimming cost V 5 bases and J 7 bases; bases outside gene matches: 12. In DNA, the CDR3 is TGCGCCAGCAGCGGTGGACAGGGTAGTATCGTCGGGGAGCTGTTTTTT. Translated: CASSGGQGSIVGELFF.

This clonotype was counted a few times. The chain joins TRBV5-1 to TRBJ2-5; D possibly corresponds to TRBD2 (7 bases). This CDR3 is built from 14 residues. The V end lost 1 base, the J end lost 5 bases, and 12 bases lay between the germline ends. Germline V gene sequence: CDR1 SGHRS, CDR2 YFSETQ. The CDR3 sequence is CASSLWPGGETQYF. The CDR3 nucleotides read TGCGCCAGCAGCTTGTGGCCGGGGGGCGAGACCCAGTACTTC.

This clonotype has at least ten counts. V is TRBV28 and J is TRBJ2-6; D might be TRBD1 or TRBD2, each matching 5 bases. Trimming cost V 7 bases and J 6 bases, with 13 bases left between them. This CDR3 is built from 14 residues. Germline V gene data show CDR1 as MDHEN and CDR2 as SYDVKM. The CDR3 DNA is TGTGCCAGCAATCCCGGGACGCCGGCCAACGTCCTGACTTTC. Translating gives CASNPGTPANVLTF.

The sample holds many counts of this clonotype. This rearrangement joins TRBV20-1 to TRBJ2-1; perhaps TRBD2 as D (7 bases). V lost 1 base, J lost 2 bases, and 12 bases lay in between. The CDR3 totals 15 residues. Germline loops: CDR1 DFQATT, CDR2 SNEGSKA (reference sequence). CDR3 sequence: CSARVAGATYNEQFF. CDR3 DNA: TGCAGTGCTAGAGTTGCGGGGGCTACCTACAATGAGCAGTTCTTC.

This clonotype was seen only a few times. This chain's CDR3 is CASTPLGSGRATYNEQFF. For the CDR3, the DNA is TGTGCCAGCACTCCATTAGGTAGCGGGAGGGCAACCTACAATGAGCAGTTCTTC. J is TRBJ2-1 and V is TRBV6-2 or TRBV6-3; TRBD2 aligns across 11 bases. CDR1 MNHEY and CDR2 SVGEGT come from the germline V gene. Trimming removed 7 bases from V and 2 bases from J; junction bases left unmatched: 13. CDR3 length: 18 amino acids.

This clonotype was recorded a few times. The chain uses TRBV7-2 and TRBJ2-3; D remains unclear. This CDR3 spans 13 amino acids. Between the trimmed V and J ends, which lost 11 bases and 0 bases, there was a span of 12 bases. Looked up from germline, CDR1 is SGHTA and CDR2 is FQGNSA. The CDR3 loop is CAARQASTDTQYF. CDR3 DNA sequence: TGTGCCGCACGGCAGGCAAGCACAGATACGCAGTATTTT.

The chain links TRBV18 to TRBJ2-7, with TRBD1 matching 7 bases. Germline V lookup: CDR1 KGHSH, CDR2 LQKENI. Unmatched junction bases numbered 10, after V lost 3 bases and J lost 5 bases. CDR3 length: 15 residues. The CDR3 region is CASSPLGQASNEQYF. Written as DNA, the CDR3 is TGTGCCAGCTCACCCCTCGGACAGGCGTCCAACGAGCAGTACTTC.